This entry features one TCR beta chain sequence. This CDR3 has 16 amino acids. Germline-derived CDR1 and CDR2 are MDHEN and SYDVKM. Trimming cost V 5 bases and J 0 bases, with 17 bases left between them. This sample stems from a study of blood T cell repertoires in COVID-19. Study as a whole: Sources were T cells, B-cell-depleted T cells, or PBMCs; the material itself was cDNA or gDNA.

Original analysis: Researchers report that nucleated cell counts were estimated from reference gene primer amplification. Profiled with immunoSEQ multiplex PCR; TCRdb holds only in-frame clones, not every one. The V and J calls and clone size are taken from that table; D and trimming were inferred from the DNA. The data hold tens of thousands of clones, with around 80% observed a single time. The V and J genes are TRBV28 and TRBJ2-7; D perhaps matches TRBD2 (5 bases). Sequencing was performed on peripheral blood. The source is a human donor in a cohort sampled during active COVID-19. CDR3 amino acids: CASSGEKHRSSYEQYF. The DNA for the CDR3 is TGTGCCAGCAGTGGGGAGAAACATAGGAGCTCCTACGAGCAGTACTTC.